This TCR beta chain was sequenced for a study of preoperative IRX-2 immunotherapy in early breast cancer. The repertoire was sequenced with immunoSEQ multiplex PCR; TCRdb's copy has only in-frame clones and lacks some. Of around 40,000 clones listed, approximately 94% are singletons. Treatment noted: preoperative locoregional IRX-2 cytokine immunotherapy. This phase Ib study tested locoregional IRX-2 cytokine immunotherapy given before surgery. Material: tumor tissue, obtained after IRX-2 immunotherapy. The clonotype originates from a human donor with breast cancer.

CDR3 amino acids: CASSSSGGGAKNIQYF. The CDR3 DNA is TGTGCCAGCAGCTCATCGGGTGGTGGGGCCAAAAACATTCAGTACTTC. The chain employs TRBV7-2 and TRBJ2-4; D gene ambiguous. Germline CDR1 and CDR2: SGHTA and FQGNSA. V was shortened by 4 bases and J by 1 base, with 14 bases between the two germline ends. This CDR3 is 16 amino acids long.